A single sample is the source of the 5 T cell receptor beta chains below, sequenced in a study of T cell responses to AZD1222 COVID-19 vaccine (dated by TCRdb to the early 2020s). Libraries were constructed by the immunoSEQ multiplex PCR assay. Sourced from immuneACCESS, this table was stored by TCRdb with only in-frame sequences that have V and J called. A share of the clones is absent; for the studies checked, an unresolved V gene accounts for under half, and the remainder has no known explanation. Here the sample has around 78,000 clones; about 90% occur a single time. The ten largest make up roughly 4.3% of the sample. This sample's time point label indicates: baseline before first vaccination. The intended sense of this specimen's treatment or condition label: meningococcal conjugate vaccine given as trial control. Sample: peripheral blood, taken on day 0 of MenACWY control vaccination. The receptors were sampled from an adult in good health.

The chain combines TRBV2 with TRBJ1-1, with D perhaps TRBD1 (6 bases). V lost 6 bases to trimming and J lost 4 bases, with 15 bases between them. This CDR3 comprises 14 residues. Germline V lookup: CDR1 SNHLY, CDR2 FYNNEI. The CDR3 loop is CASSNGGLGTEAFF. In nucleotides, the CDR3 is TGTGCCAGCAGCAATGGGGGCCTGGGCACTGAAGCTTTCTTT.

The rearrangement links TRBV6-5 to TRBJ2-2, with D perhaps TRBD1 (5 bases). The CDR3 is 16 amino acids. V was clipped by 2 bases and J by 6 bases, with 16 bases between them. Germline CDR1 and CDR2: MNHEY and SVGAGI. The DNA for the CDR3 is TGTGCCAGCAGTTACAGGATCAGGGCGGCCCCCGGGGAGCTGTTTTTT. It yields the protein CASSYRIRAAPGELFF.

V is TRBV3-1 (or the pseudogene TRBV3-2) and J is TRBJ2-3; perhaps TRBD2 as D (7 bases). Trimming took 1 base from V and 6 from J, leaving 14 bases between them. Germline loops: CDR1 LGHDT, CDR2 YNNKEL (reference sequence). This CDR3 has 15 amino acids. The CDR3 spells CASSQGAGARDTQYF. CDR3 in DNA: TGTGCCAGCAGCCAAGGTGCGGGGGCGCGGGATACGCAGTATTTT.

The V call is TRBV24-1, the J call TRBJ1-1; D is possibly TRBD1 (6 bases). Germline V gene lookup returns CDR1 KGHDR and CDR2 SFDVKD. The CDR3 has 16 residues. With 4 bases removed from V and 1 base from J, the gap between germline ends came to 15 bases. The DNA for the CDR3 is TGTGCCACCAGTGACCCCCAAGGACAGCAGAACACTGAAGCTTTCTTT. Encoded protein: CATSDPQGQQNTEAFF.

This clone was counted once. This chain links TRBV29-1 with TRBJ2-1, with 9 positions matching TRBD2. There are 15 residues in the CDR3. V dropped 5 bases and J dropped 10; count of bases not matched to a gene: 15. Germline values: CDR1 SQVTM, CDR2 ANQGSEA. For the CDR3, the DNA is TGCAGCGTTTTACCACCAGCGGGAGGACTAGGAGAGCAGTTCTTC. Translated: CSVLPPAGGLGEQFF.